Here is one T cell receptor (beta chain) with its context. What it recognizes is unknown. This sample is drawn from a study of T cell responses to AZD1222 COVID-19 vaccine. Using immunoSEQ multiplex PCR, the repertoire was profiled, and TCRdb retains in-frame clones only, with some absent. The table lists 80,000 to 95,000 clones, just under 90% of them singletons. Study conclusions and caveats: Increases in Spike-specific TCR breadth and depth were seen after two AZD1222 doses. At baseline, seropositivity was found in only a handful of AZD1222 recipients. All repertoire sampling was performed exclusively after the peak T cell response. Spike as a whole was targeted by vaccine-associated CD4 TCRs, dominant at 160-218 and 743-854.

V was shortened by 1 base and J by 2 bases, with 9 bases between the two germline ends. Germline-derived CDR1 and CDR2 are MGHRA and YSYEKL. The CDR3 covers 15 residues. The genes are TRBV4-1 and TRBJ2-1; possibly TRBD2 for D (6 bases). This sample comprised peripheral blood, obtained on day 0 of MenACWY control vaccination. The sequence was collected from an adult in good health. The chain's CDR3 is CASSQGPGAYNEQFF. DNA of the CDR3: TGCGCCAGCAGCCAAGGTCCGGGGGCCTACAATGAGCAGTTCTTC.